The rows below give T cell receptor beta chains drawn from one sample of a study of cytomegalovirus exposure and HLA in healthy donors. Sequenced by immunoSEQ multiplex PCR; TCRdb stores in-frame clones only, minus some. The table records under 200,000 clones, over 60% of them present only once. The sample consisted of PBMCs. Receptors originate from a girl aged 5-17 years in good health and CMV-seronegative. CDR3s include the opening cysteine and the closing phenylalanine or tryptophan. The D gene is left open where the match is weak. A row's size may be missing; if present it is once, few, many or a size class.

clone_size	d_call	v_call	j_call	cdr3_nt	cdr3_aa
-	TRBD1	TRBV4-1	TRBJ2-1	TGCGCCAGCAGCCAAGACCCACAGGGGCCTCTAGCCAATGAGCAGTTCTTC	CASSQDPQGPLANEQFF
few	-	TRBV27	TRBJ1-5	TGTGCCAGCAGTTTATCAGGCAGCGAACAGCCCCAGCATTTT	CASSLSGSEQPQHF
few	TRBD1	TRBV27	TRBJ1-2	TGTGCCAGCCGCGGACAGGGCCCCTATGGCTACACCTTC	CASRGQGPYGYTF
many	-	TRBV6-5	TRBJ1-2	TGTGCCAGCAGAAACAGATATGGCTACACCTTC	CASRNRYGYTF
-	-	TRBV9	TRBJ1-4	TGTGCCAGCAGCGTAGCTAGTGGCCAGGGAAAACTGTTTTTT	CASSVASGQGKLFF
-	-	TRBV19	TRBJ2-2	TGTGCCAGTACCCGGGGGGCGAAGACAGAGAACACCGGGGAGCTGTTTTTT	CASTRGAKTENTGELFF
-	-	TRBV19	TRBJ1-4	TGTGCCAGTAGCGGAAGGGAGGGAGAAAAACTGTTTTTT	CASSGREGEKLFF
-	TRBD1	TRBV5-1	TRBJ2-2	TGCGCCAGCAGCTCCTCGGGGACAGGGGACACCGGGGAGCTGTTTTTT	CASSSSGTGDTGELFF
few	TRBD2	TRBV9	TRBJ2-5	TGTGCCAGCAGCGTCGGGACTAGCGGGGAGCAAGAGACCCAGTACTTC	CASSVGTSGEQETQYF
-	-	TRBV4-1	TRBJ2-2	TGCGCCAGCAGCCTCGTAGTGCAGAACACCGGGGAGCTGTTTTTT	CASSLVVQNTGELFF
-	-	TRBV18	TRBJ2-2	TGTGCCAGCTCGGAACTAAGGGCCCCGGGGGCCGGGGAGCTGTTTTTT	CASSELRAPGAGELFF
few	TRBD1	TRBV10-3	TRBJ1-2	TGTGCCATCAGTGACCCCCGGACAGGGACTAACTATGGCTACACCTTC	CAISDPRTGTNYGYTF
-	TRBD1	TRBV29-1	TRBJ2-1	TGCAGCGTTGAAGGGGAAGACAGGGCGTCCTACAATGAGCAGTTCTTC	CSVEGEDRASYNEQFF
once	-	TRBV19	TRBJ1-1	TGTGCCAGTAGTACCTGGGGGGACGTGAGGACTGAAGCTTTCTTT	CASSTWGDVRTEAFF